These T cell receptor beta chains were read from a single sample in a study of blood T cell repertoires in COVID-19. Clones were sequenced by immunoSEQ multiplex PCR, and TCRdb holds only the in-frame ones, with some missing. The sample carries over 250,000 clones, about nine tenths recorded once. The material sequenced was peripheral blood. The receptors originated from a woman in her twenties or thirties with COVID-19, enrolled during active disease. Both conserved end residues are part of each CDR3. The D gene is left open where the match is weak. Not all rows give a size; the values are once, few, many and, for expanded clones, a class.

cdr3_nt cdr3_aa d_call v_call clone_size j_call
TGTGCCATCAGTGACCGAGCGGGAGTGTCCTACAATGAGCAGTTCTTC CAISDRAGVSYNEQFF TRBD2 TRBV10-3 - TRBJ2-1
TGTGCCAGCAGTTACTCGACAGTTAACTATGGCTACACCTTC CASSYSTVNYGYTF - TRBV6-5 - TRBJ1-2
TGTGCCAGCAGCCAAGCTCGGAGCACCGGGGAGCTGTTTTTT CASSQARSTGELFF - TRBV3-1/TRBV3-2 once TRBJ2-2
TGTGCCAGTAAAAGAGAGCTTAGCAATCAGCCCCAGCATTTT CASKRELSNQPQHF - TRBV19 - TRBJ1-5
TGTGCCAGCAGCAGACTTGGGACTAGCGGCAAGGATACGCAGTATTTT CASSRLGTSGKDTQYF TRBD2 TRBV7-7 - TRBJ2-3
TGCGCCAGCAGAAGGGACTTATACAATGAGCAGTTCTTC CASRRDLYNEQFF - TRBV10-2 - TRBJ2-1
TGCGCCAGCAGCTTGAAATCGGGGAGCAATCAGCCCCAGCATTTT CASSLKSGSNQPQHF - TRBV5-1 - TRBJ1-5
TGTGCCTGGAGTAAGGGAGGACAATGGATGAACACTGAAGCTTTCTTT CAWSKGGQWMNTEAFF - TRBV30 once TRBJ1-1
TGTGCCAGCAGCCAAGGATCGGGAGTTCATCAGCCCCAGCATTTT CASSQGSGVHQPQHF - TRBV3-1/TRBV3-2 - TRBJ1-5
TGTGCCACCAGTGACCTTGGGAGTCTAGCGGGAGACAATGAGCAGTTCTTC CATSDLGSLAGDNEQFF TRBD2 TRBV24-1 - TRBJ2-1
TGTGCCAGCAGCCTCCGGGAGGAAGCTTTCTTT CASSLREEAFF - TRBV7-6 - TRBJ1-1
TGTGCCAGCAGCTTCGCGACAGCCAGCCGGGATGGCTACACCTTC CASSFATASRDGYTF - TRBV7-6 once TRBJ1-2
TGTGCCAGCAGTTTGGTCCCGGGACAGGGAGGTTACTCTGAAGCTTTCTTT CASSLVPGQGGYSEAFF TRBD1 TRBV27 - TRBJ1-1
TGTGCCAGCAGCTTATCAGGGACTGAAGCTTTCTTT CASSLSGTEAFF - TRBV11-2 - TRBJ1-1
TGTGCCAGCTCACCAGTCGGACAGGGGACGGGTGAGCAGTTCTTC CASSPVGQGTGEQFF TRBD1 TRBV18 - TRBJ2-1
TGTGCCAGCAGTCCAACTATAGAACATGAGCAGTTCTTC CASSPTIEHEQFF - TRBV7-3 few TRBJ2-1
TGTGCCAGCAGTTCGGGGGTTAGAAGACGGGGCACAGATACGCAGTATTTT CASSSGVRRRGTDTQYF - TRBV27 - TRBJ2-3
TGTGCCAGTAGTATAGATGGCGGGAGCTACGAGCAGTACTTC CASSIDGGSYEQYF TRBD2 TRBV19 - TRBJ2-7
TGCGCCAGCAGCCGAACCACAGGGATGGCTGAAAAACTGTTTTTT CASSRTTGMAEKLFF - TRBV4-1 once TRBJ1-4
TGCAGCGTTGCGGCAGGGGGTACTGAAGCTTTCTTT CSVAAGGTEAFF TRBD1 TRBV29-1 - TRBJ1-1
TGCGCCAGCAGCCAAGTGGGGGGACCCGGGGAAGCTTTCTTT CASSQVGGPGEAFF - TRBV4-1 - TRBJ1-1
TGTGCCAGCAGTGAATCCACGGGTCGGGGAGAGACCCAGTACTTC CASSESTGRGETQYF - TRBV25-1 - TRBJ2-5
TGCGCCAGCAGTCTAGCGAGGAACACCGGGGAGCTGTTTTTT CASSLARNTGELFF - TRBV10-1 - TRBJ2-2